This T cell receptor (beta chain) was found in a study of tumor-infiltrating lymphocytes in primary liver carcinoma. Taking about 18-30 mg of unsorted bulk tissue, the authors co-extracted RNA and DNA. Separate regions, five per tumor, were sampled. Study results and caveats: Tumor region pairs shared more overlap than did tumor-adjacent and tumor-blood pairs.

Per the germline V gene, CDR1 is SQVTM and CDR2 is ANQGSEA. This CDR3 comprises 13 residues. A note on this clonotype: Its antigen remains unidentified. The junction shows a germline mismatch at one end, possibly a read error.

cDNA specific to TCR beta was made from around 450 ng of total RNA, with a constant-region primer employed for priming. The TCR beta library was amplified through three nested multiplex PCR rounds in a modified ARM-PCR procedure. The study ran its first two PCR rounds for about 11 cycles each, using TRBV1-TRBV30 forward primers and a C-beta reverse primer. TCRdb called the multiplex PCR reads again in MiXCR, with one record for every CDR3 protein. The table records about 48,000 distinct CDR3 sequences, 70% to 75% of them present only once. The source material was liver tumor tissue from sampling region 3. Subset described: tumor region T3, left-lateral pole. The source of this sequence is a man between 40 and 49 years old with primary liver carcinoma and hepatitis B virus infection. The V call is TRBV29-1, the J call TRBJ2-7, with 7 bases lining up with TRBD1. This CDR3 reads CCVNRGGRDEQYF. CDR3 bases: TGCTGCGTCAACAGGGGTGGACGGGATGAGCAGTACTTC.